One T cell receptor beta chain is described in this entry. This record comes from a study of blood T cell repertoires in COVID-19. This CDR3 spans 16 amino acids. The germline CDR1 and CDR2 sequences are SEHNR and FQNEAQ (reference sequence). Trimming stripped 3 bases from V and 5 bases from J, with 19 bases between. Sequencing used immunoSEQ multiplex PCR; TCRdb keeps in-frame clones, though not all of them. The sample gives around 340,000 clones, around nine tenths of which show up once; 0.85% to 1.3% is in the top ten. The V and J genes are TRBV7-9 and TRBJ1-1; a possible D gene is TRBD1 (6 bases). Material for sequencing was PBMCs or T cells enriched from blood (not recorded which). The sequence derives from a woman aged 25 to 39 who had been exposed to COVID-19. The CDR3 region has the DNA TGTGCCAGCAGCTTGGGTGCGGGGGGGCGATGGACTGAAGCTTTCTTT. Protein sequence: CASSLGAGGRWTEAFF.